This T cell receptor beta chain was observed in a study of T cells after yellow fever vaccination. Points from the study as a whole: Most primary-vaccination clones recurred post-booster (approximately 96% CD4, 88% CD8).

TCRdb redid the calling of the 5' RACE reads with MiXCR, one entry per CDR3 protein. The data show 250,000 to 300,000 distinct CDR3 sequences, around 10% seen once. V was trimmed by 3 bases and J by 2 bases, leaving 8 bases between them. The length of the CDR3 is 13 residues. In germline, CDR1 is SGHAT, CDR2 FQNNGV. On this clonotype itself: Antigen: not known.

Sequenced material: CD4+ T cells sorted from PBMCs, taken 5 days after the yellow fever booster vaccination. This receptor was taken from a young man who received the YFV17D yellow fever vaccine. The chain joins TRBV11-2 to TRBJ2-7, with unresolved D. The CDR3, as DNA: TGTGCCAGCAGCTTCACAACACCCTACGAGCAGTACTTC. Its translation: CASSFTTPYEQYF.